In this sample, the clone carrying this T cell receptor beta chain turned up a few times. The sample originates from a study of blood T cells in healthy people across ages. Then a second PCR, running roughly 6 to 11 cycles, was carried out with a sample-barcoded 5' primer and a J-beta primer mix. One entry per CDR3 protein, called by TCRdb with MiXCR from the 5' RACE reads. The sample lists more than 800,000 distinct CDR3 sequences, under 35% occurring once. J gave up 0 bases and V 4 bases, and 6 bases lay outside the gene matches. The CDR3 is 18 residues long. Germline CDR1 is SGHRS and CDR2 is YFSETQ.

The gene calls are TRBV5-1 and TRBJ2-2; 13 bases are shared with TRBD2. The material sequenced was blood. The TCR was taken from an elderly woman in good health. The DNA of the CDR3 is TGCGCCAGCAGCCCCGGACTAGCGGGGGAATCGAACACCGGGGAGCTGTTTTTT. Amino acid sequence: CASSPGLAGESNTGELFF.